This T cell receptor (beta chain) was identified in a study of shared clonotypes between healthy human individuals. Germline loops: CDR1 SGHRS, CDR2 YFSETQ. This CDR3 is 14 amino acids long. V lost 4 bases and J lost 1, with 9 bases in between. Some 30,000 T cell genomes (about 210 ng DNA) went into each sorted-subset replicate. This table comes from immunoSEQ multiplex PCR, and its TCRdb copy is limited to in-frame clones, with some not included. The table includes a few million clones, roughly 93% detected once. Details on this clone: Its specificity is unknown.

Points from the study as a whole: The sole specimen, blood, was sampled, and tissue repertoires likely differ.

The receptor was isolated from a man aged 18 to 30 in good health. Some clones in this sample may be carry-over from other donors' samples. This chain joins TRBV5-1 and TRBJ1-3; the D gene is possibly TRBD1 (6 bases). Sequencing was done on a sample of naive CD4+ T cells from PBMCs. Subset noted: CD45RA+ positively selected. CDR3 loop: CASSAGASGNTIYF. In DNA, the CDR3 is TGCGCCAGCAGCGCAGGGGCTTCTGGAAACACCATATATTTT.